A single T cell receptor (beta chain) is shown here with its context. Its antigen is unknown. These data come from a study of cytomegalovirus exposure and HLA in healthy donors. Overall study results and limits: It was reported in a later analysis that an Asian-associated ancestry cluster showed fewer N-insertions than the 666-donor mean. It was only CMV serostatus that was available as immune exposure information.

Germline V gene sequence: CDR1 ENHRY, CDR2 SYGVKD. The CDR3 runs 16 residues. V was pared by 2 bases and J by 0 bases, with 12 bases between. The PCR ran on 60 Vbeta and 13 Jbeta primers. Here immunoSEQ multiplex PCR was the method, and the copy in TCRdb shows in-frame clones only, minus some. The data show 170,000 or so clones, around four fifths seen once. Sequenced material: PBMCs. The chain joins TRBV10-3 to TRBJ2-3, with D unresolved. The clonotype comes from a woman aged 50 to 60 in good health and CMV-seropositive. The CDR3 loop reads CAISEAAETSTDTQYF. CDR3 nucleotide sequence: TGTGCCATCAGTGAGGCGGCAGAAACTAGCACAGATACGCAGTATTTT.